Shown below are 19 T cell receptor beta chains from a single sample sequenced in a study of vaccination and CD4 T cells after COVID-19. Oncomine TCR Beta short-read sequencing was applied to DNA from cultured CD4+ T cells. TCRdb analysed the PCR reads with MiXCR anew, one entry per CDR3 protein. The data show roughly 10,000 distinct CDR3 sequences, with roughly 27% seen just once and roughly 46% held by the top ten. No antigens are known for them. Stated treatment: roughly 10-day PBMC culture with coronavirus spike peptide pools or control peptides (ViraFEST assay). Sequenced here: CD4+ T cells from blood, cultured in vitro, sampled before SARS-CoV-2 vaccination. Receptor source: a human donor who received a COVID-19 vaccine.

V gene TRBV2 combines with J gene TRBJ2-1; D might be TRBD1 or TRBD2, each matching 5 bases. With 4 bases removed from V and 1 base from J, the gap between germline ends came to 11 bases. The V gene's germline CDR1 is SNHLY and CDR2 FYNNEI. The CDR3 has 15 residues. In DNA, the CDR3 is TGTGCCAGCAGTGCTGGGGGTTGGTCCTACAATGAGCAGTTCTTC. This sequence encodes CASSAGGWSYNEQFF.

This clonotype turned up a few times. J is TRBJ1-6 and V is TRBV7-2, with 8 bases fitting TRBD1. J gave up 5 bases and V 1 base, and 4 bases lay outside the gene matches. Germline lookup yields CDR1 SGHTA and CDR2 FQGNSA. There are 16 residues in the CDR3. DNA of the CDR3: TGTGCCAGCAGCTTAGGGACAGGGTTTGATAATTCACCCCTCCACTTT. Its protein product is CASSLGTGFDNSPLHF.

V gene TRBV5-6 combines with J gene TRBJ2-5; 16 bases are a match to TRBD2. V lost 0 bases to trimming and J lost 6 bases; unmatched junction nucleotides: 11. The CDR3 has 19 residues. Germline V gene lookup returns CDR1 SGHDT and CDR2 YYEEEE. The CDR3 DNA is TGTGCCAGCAGCTTGGTTTGGGGACTAGCGGGGGGGCCAGTCAAGACCCAGTACTTC. Protein: CASSLVWGLAGGPVKTQYF.

This clonotype was counted a few times. The rearrangement links TRBV20-1 to TRBJ1-6; possibly TRBD1 for D (5 bases). This CDR3 has 16 amino acids. Trimming removed 0 bases from V and 4 bases from J, with 13 bases in between. CDR1 and CDR2 (germline): DFQATT, SNEGSKA (reference sequence). CDR3 nucleotide sequence: TGCAGTGCTAGAGACAGTTCACAGGATTATAATTCACCCCTCCACTTT. Its protein product is CSARDSSQDYNSPLHF.

The gene calls are TRBV12-3 or TRBV12-4 and TRBJ1-3; TRBD1 might be the D (5 bases). The V and J ends lost 1 base and 3 bases respectively, with 10 bases between them. CDR3 length: 15 amino acids. This CDR3 is CASSLVGGSGNTIYF. In DNA form, the CDR3 reads TGTGCCAGCAGTTTAGTGGGGGGTAGTGGAAACACCATATATTTT.

The V gene is TRBV19, the J gene TRBJ1-4; D possibly corresponds to TRBD1 (5 bases). Germline V lookup: CDR1 LNHDA, CDR2 SQIVND (reference sequence). This CDR3 contains 13 residues. Trimming took 5 bases from V and 8 from J, leaving 12 bases between them. The CDR3 is CASSPRDFEKLFF. The CDR3 bases are TGTGCCAGTAGTCCTCGGGACTTCGAAAAACTGTTTTTT.

This clonotype was counted only a few times. The chain carries TRBV20-1 and TRBJ2-1, with TRBD2 matching 7 bases. This CDR3 has 15 residues. Germline trimming cut 6 bases from V and 4 bases from J; bases unmatched to any gene: 12. CDR1 and CDR2 (germline): DFQATT, SNEGSKA (reference sequence). The DNA of the CDR3 is TGCAGTGCCCCGACCCTACCGGGGGGATACAATGAGCAGTTCTTC. Its protein product is CSAPTLPGGYNEQFF.

A few counts support this clonotype. This chain joins TRBV10-2 and TRBJ1-1; no firm D call. Germline-derived CDR1 and CDR2 are WSHSY and SAAADI. The CDR3 spans 13 residues. Trimming pared 3 bases from V and 1 base from J, leaving 6 bases between. The CDR3 nucleotides are TGCGCCAGCAGTGACCCGGGGAACACTGAAGCTTTCTTT. The encoded protein is CASSDPGNTEAFF.

The chain carries TRBV19 and TRBJ1-3; unclear D gene. This CDR3 has 13 amino acids. Deletions cut 8 bases from V and 0 bases from J, with 8 bases between. Per the germline V gene, CDR1 is LNHDA and CDR2 is SQIVND (reference sequence). The CDR3 DNA sequence: TGTGCCAGTCGGCAGGTCTCTGGAAACACCATATATTTT. Protein: CASRQVSGNTIYF.

The J gene is TRBJ1-4, the V gene TRBV19; 9 bases agree with TRBD1. Per the germline V gene, CDR1 is LNHDA and CDR2 is SQIVND (reference sequence). Trimming removed 6 bases from V and 4 bases from J; junction bases left unmatched: 9. The CDR3 length is 16 residues. Here the CDR3 reads CASRRKQGANNEKLFF. For the CDR3, the DNA is TGTGCCAGTAGGCGAAAACAGGGGGCAAATAATGAAAAACTGTTTTTT.

For this clonotype: Mismatch with germline at one junction end may stem from a read error. The V gene is TRBV2, the J gene TRBJ1-5, with 10 bases fitting TRBD1. Germline CDR1 and CDR2: SNHLY and FYNNEI. The CDR3 is 14 residues long. CDR3 protein: CASRPRTGGLNLYF. In DNA form, the CDR3 reads TGTGCCAGCAGGCCGAGGACAGGGGGACTCAATCTGTATTTT.

The rearrangement links TRBV10-1 to TRBJ2-3; possibly TRBD2 for D (6 bases). The germline V gene has CDR1 WNHNN and CDR2 SYGVQD (reference sequence). CDR3 length equals 15 residues. V lost 6 bases and J 4 bases, leaving 17 bases between the germline ends. The DNA of the CDR3 is TGCGCCAGCAGGGCTCGTCAAGGGGAGGCAGATACGCAGTATTTT. Encoded protein: CASRARQGEADTQYF.

This chain joins TRBV30 and TRBJ1-1; a weak D match, TRBD1 (5 bases). V dropped 5 bases and J dropped 2 bases, with 15 bases sitting between them. Looked up from germline, CDR1 is GTSNPN and CDR2 is SVGIG (reference sequence). The CDR3 has 14 residues. CDR3 DNA: TGTGCCTGGCGTTACTTCAGGGAAAACACTGAAGCTTTCTTT. It codes for CAWRYFRENTEAFF.

In its sample, this clonotype ranks as medium-sized. The chain recombines TRBV6-1 with TRBJ1-5; possible D gene TRBD1, 6 bases. The CDR3 has 18 residues. Per the germline V gene, CDR1 is MNHNS and CDR2 is SASEGT. Trimming took off 7 bases at V and 1 base at J, with 23 bases between the two ends. This chain's CDR3 is CASTLLVRTVGSNQPQHF. DNA for the CDR3: TGTGCCAGCACCCTATTAGTCCGGACAGTGGGGAGCAATCAGCCCCAGCATTTT.

This clonotype appeared a few times. The CDR3: CASSEYGRREGETQYF. The CDR3 DNA reads as TGTGCCAGCAGTGAATATGGTCGAAGGGAAGGAGAGACCCAGTACTTC. The chain carries TRBV25-1 and TRBJ2-5; D gene ambiguous. Looked up from germline, CDR1 is MGHDK and CDR2 is SYGVNS. The CDR3 covers 16 residues. V lost 0 bases and J 4 bases, leaving 15 bases between the germline ends.

This clonotype has just a few counts. The rearrangement joins TRBV6-1 to TRBJ1-4; D is perhaps TRBD1 (6 bases). The CDR3 runs to 15 residues. The ends were cut back, 6 bases at V and 3 bases at J, with 14 bases in the middle. Germline CDR1 MNHNS, CDR2 SASEGT. The CDR3 protein is CASSLNRAANEKLFF. In DNA form, the CDR3 reads TGTGCCAGCAGCCTTAACAGGGCGGCTAATGAAAAACTGTTTTTT.

This clonotype was detected a few times. V gene TRBV7-2 combines with J gene TRBJ2-5; D might be TRBD2 (5 bases). This CDR3 spans 15 amino acids. From germline, CDR1 is SGHTA and CDR2 FQGNSA. Trimming left V 1 base short and J 5 bases short, with 14 bases between. The chain's CDR3 is CASSLEEGTFETQYF. In nucleotides, the CDR3 is TGTGCCAGCAGCTTAGAAGAGGGAACGTTTGAGACCCAGTACTTC.

A few counts support this clonotype. The chain uses TRBV29-1 and TRBJ1-5; tentatively, D is TRBD1 (6 bases). The CDR3 consists of 13 residues. CDR1 SQVTM and CDR2 ANQGSEA come from the germline V gene. The V end lost 6 bases, the J end lost 2 bases, and 11 bases lay between the germline ends. The CDR3, as DNA: TGCAGCGTAGCCAGGGGAGGCAATCAGCCCCAGCATTTT. This translates into CSVARGGNQPQHF.

This chain uses TRBV5-1 with TRBJ1-6; the match to TRBD1 covers 8 bases. The V segment lost 0 bases and the J segment 7 bases; nucleotides outside the gene matches: 6. Germline values: CDR1 SGHRS, CDR2 YFSETQ. This CDR3 comprises 16 residues. The CDR3 protein is CASSLDGRGPNSPLHF. DNA of the CDR3: TGCGCCAGCAGCTTGGATGGCAGGGGGCCAAATTCACCCCTCCACTTT.